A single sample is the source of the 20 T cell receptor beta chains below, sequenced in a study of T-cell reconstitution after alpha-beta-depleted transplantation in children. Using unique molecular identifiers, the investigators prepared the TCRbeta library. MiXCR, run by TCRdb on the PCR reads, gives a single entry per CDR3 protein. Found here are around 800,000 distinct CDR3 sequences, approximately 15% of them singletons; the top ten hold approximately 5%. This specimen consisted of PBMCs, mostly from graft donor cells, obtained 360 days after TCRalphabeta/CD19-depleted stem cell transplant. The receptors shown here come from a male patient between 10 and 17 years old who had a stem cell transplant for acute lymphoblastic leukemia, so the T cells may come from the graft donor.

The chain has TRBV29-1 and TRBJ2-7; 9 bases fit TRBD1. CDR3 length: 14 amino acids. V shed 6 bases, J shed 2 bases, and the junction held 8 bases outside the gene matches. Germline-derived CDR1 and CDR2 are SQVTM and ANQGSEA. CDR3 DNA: TGCAGCGTCACTCATACAGGGGGCCCCTACGAGCAGTACTTC. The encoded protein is CSVTHTGGPYEQYF.

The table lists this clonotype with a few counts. CDR3 residues: CASSWRQAYEQFF. CDR3 DNA sequence: TGTGCCAGCAGCTGGCGACAGGCATATGAGCAGTTCTTC. J is TRBJ2-1 and V is TRBV7-9; tentatively, D is TRBD1 (6 bases). The V gene's germline CDR1 is SEHNR and CDR2 FQNEAQ (reference sequence). The V end lost 4 bases, the J end lost 8 bases, and 12 bases lay between the germline ends. The CDR3 totals 13 residues.

Here the CDR3 reads CASSPSGTKNTGELFF. The DNA for the CDR3 is TGCGCCAGCAGCCCTTCTGGGACTAAGAACACCGGGGAGCTGTTTTTT. This sequence joins TRBV5-1 and TRBJ2-2, with 7 bases lining up with TRBD2. The CDR3 runs to 16 residues. The germline V gene has CDR1 SGHRS and CDR2 YFSETQ. The junction had 7 bases not matched to a gene; V was cut back by 4 bases and J by 1 base.

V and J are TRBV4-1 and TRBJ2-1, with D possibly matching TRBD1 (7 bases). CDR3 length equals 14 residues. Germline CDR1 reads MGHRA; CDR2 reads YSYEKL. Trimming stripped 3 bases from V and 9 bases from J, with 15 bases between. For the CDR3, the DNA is TGCGCCAGCAGCCATATCCAGGGGGGCGGTGAGCAGTTCTTC. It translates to CASSHIQGGGEQFF.

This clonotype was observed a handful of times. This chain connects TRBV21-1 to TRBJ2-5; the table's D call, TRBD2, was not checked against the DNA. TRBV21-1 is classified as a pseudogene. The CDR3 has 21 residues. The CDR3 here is CASSKALPPLLLAGAQETQYF. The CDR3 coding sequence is TGTGCCAGCAGCAAAGCGCTTCCACCCCTCCTATTAGCGGGAGCCCAAGAGACCCAGTACTTC.

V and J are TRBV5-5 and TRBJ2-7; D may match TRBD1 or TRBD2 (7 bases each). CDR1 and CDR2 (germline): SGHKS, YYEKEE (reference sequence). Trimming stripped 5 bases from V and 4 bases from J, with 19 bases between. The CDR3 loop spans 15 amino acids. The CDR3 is CASRPHRQGGYEQYF. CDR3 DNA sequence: TGTGCCAGCAGGCCCCACAGACAGGGAGGGTACGAGCAGTACTTC.

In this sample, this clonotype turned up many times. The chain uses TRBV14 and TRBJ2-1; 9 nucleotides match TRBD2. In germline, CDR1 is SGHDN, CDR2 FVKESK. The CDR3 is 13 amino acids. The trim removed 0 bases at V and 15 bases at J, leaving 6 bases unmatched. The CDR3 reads CASSQDSGTSPFF. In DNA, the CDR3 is TGTGCCAGCAGCCAAGATTCCGGGACTAGCCCGTTCTTC.

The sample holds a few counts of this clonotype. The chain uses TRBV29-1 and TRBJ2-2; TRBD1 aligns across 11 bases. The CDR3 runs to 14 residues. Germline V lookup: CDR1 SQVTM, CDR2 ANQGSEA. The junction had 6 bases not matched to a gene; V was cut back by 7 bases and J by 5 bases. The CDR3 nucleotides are TGCAGCGGAGGACAGGGGGCGATAACCGGGGAGCTGTTTTTT. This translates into CSGGQGAITGELFF.

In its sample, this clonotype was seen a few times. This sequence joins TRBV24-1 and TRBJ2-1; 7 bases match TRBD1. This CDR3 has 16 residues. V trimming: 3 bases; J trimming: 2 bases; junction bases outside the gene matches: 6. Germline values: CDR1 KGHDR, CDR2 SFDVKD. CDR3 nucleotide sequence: TGTGCCACCAGTGATATAACAGGGGACCCCTACAATGAGCAGTTCTTC. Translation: CATSDITGDPYNEQFF.

The CDR3 spells CASSLGTGSINTIYF. As DNA, the CDR3 is TGCGCCAGCAGCTTGGGGACAGGGTCTATTAACACCATATATTTT. This sequence joins TRBV5-1 and TRBJ1-3, with 8 bases matching TRBD1. CDR1 SGHRS and CDR2 YFSETQ come from the germline V gene. The CDR3 is made up of 15 amino acids. After removal of 0 bases from V and 7 bases from J, the junction contained 6 bases not matched to a gene.

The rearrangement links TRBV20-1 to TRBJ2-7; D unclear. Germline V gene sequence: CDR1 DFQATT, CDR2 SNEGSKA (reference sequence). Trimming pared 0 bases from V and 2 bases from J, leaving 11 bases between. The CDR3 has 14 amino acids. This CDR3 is CSARDSRHPYEQYF. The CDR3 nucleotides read TGCAGTGCTAGAGATTCGAGACACCCCTACGAGCAGTACTTC.

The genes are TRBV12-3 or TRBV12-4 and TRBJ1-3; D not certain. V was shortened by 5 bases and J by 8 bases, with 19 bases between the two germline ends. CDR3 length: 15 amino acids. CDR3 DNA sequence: TGTGCCAGCAGTCCCCCAGCGGTCAGGATGGACACCATATATTTT. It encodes CASSPPAVRMDTIYF.

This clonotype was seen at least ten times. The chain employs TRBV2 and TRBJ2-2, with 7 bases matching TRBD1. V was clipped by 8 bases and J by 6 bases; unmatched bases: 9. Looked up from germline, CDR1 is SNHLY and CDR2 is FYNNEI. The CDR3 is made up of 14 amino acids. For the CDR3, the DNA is TGTGCCAGCTACGCCCTTCAGGGGGCCGGGGAGCTGTTTTTT. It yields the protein CASYALQGAGELFF. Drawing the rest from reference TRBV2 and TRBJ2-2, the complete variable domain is EPEVTQTPSHQVTQMGQEVILRCVPISNHLYFYWYRQILGQKVEFLVSFYNNEISEKSEIFDDQFSVERPDGSNFTLKIRSTKLEDSAMYFCASYALQGAGELFFGEGSRLTVL.

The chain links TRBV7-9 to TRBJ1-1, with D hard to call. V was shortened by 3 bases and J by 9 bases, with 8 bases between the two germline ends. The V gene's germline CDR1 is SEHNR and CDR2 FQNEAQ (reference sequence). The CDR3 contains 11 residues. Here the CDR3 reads CASSLEAKAFF. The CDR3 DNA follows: TGTGCCAGCAGCTTGGAGGCCAAAGCTTTCTTT.

CDR3 nucleotide sequence: TGTGCCAGCAGACCTATAGGGACCGGGCTTTCTGGGGCCAACGTCCTGACTTTC. Encoded protein: CASRPIGTGLSGANVLTF. The chain combines TRBV11-1 with TRBJ2-6, with D perhaps matching TRBD1 or TRBD2 (5 bases each). This CDR3 contains 18 residues. CDR1 SGHAT and CDR2 FQDESV come from the germline V gene (reference sequence). Trimming removed 6 bases at V and 1 base at J, with 19 bases between.

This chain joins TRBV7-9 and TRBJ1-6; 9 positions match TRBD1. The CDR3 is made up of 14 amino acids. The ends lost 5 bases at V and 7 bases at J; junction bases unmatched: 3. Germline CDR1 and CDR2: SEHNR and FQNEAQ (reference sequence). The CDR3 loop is CASSVQGANSPLHF. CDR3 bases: TGTGCCAGCAGCGTACAGGGGGCGAATTCACCCCTCCACTTT.

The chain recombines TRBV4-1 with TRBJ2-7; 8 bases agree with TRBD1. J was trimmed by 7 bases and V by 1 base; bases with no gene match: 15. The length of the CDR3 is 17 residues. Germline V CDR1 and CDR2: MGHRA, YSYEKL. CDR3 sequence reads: CASSQASYRRGLEEQYF. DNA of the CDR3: TGCGCCAGCAGCCAAGCTTCCTATCGCAGGGGGCTAGAAGAGCAGTACTTC.

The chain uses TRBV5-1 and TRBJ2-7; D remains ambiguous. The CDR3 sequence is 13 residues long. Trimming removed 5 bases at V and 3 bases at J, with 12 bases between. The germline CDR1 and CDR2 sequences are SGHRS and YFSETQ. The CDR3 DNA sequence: TGCGCCAGCAGGTCTCCCTCCCACTACGAGCAGTACTTC. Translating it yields CASRSPSHYEQYF.

CDR3 residues: CASSIVGRLTNYGYTF. The CDR3 DNA is TGTGCCAGTAGTATAGTGGGCCGGCTCACTAACTATGGCTACACCTTC. The rearrangement uses TRBV19 and TRBJ1-2; D is undetermined. Germline CDR1 reads LNHDA; CDR2 reads SQIVND (reference sequence). V lost 1 base to trimming and J lost 0 bases, with 12 bases between them. There are 16 residues in the CDR3.

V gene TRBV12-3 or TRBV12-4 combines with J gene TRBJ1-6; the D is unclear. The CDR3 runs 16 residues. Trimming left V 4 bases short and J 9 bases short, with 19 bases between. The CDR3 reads CASSWMAGRERSPLHF. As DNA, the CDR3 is TGTGCCAGCAGTTGGATGGCCGGGCGGGAGCGTTCACCCCTCCACTTT.